These 10 T cell receptor beta chains share one sample of origin, sequenced in a study of vaccination and CD4 T cells after COVID-19. Sequenced with the Oncomine TCR Beta short-read assay was DNA taken from cultured CD4+ T cells. TCRdb re-called the PCR reads through MiXCR, storing one row per CDR3 protein. The table has some 16,000 distinct CDR3 sequences, roughly four fifths seen once; the top ten hold around a tenth. Documented treatment: roughly 10-day PBMC culture with coronavirus spike peptide pools or control peptides (ViraFEST assay). These receptors lack a known antigen. This specimen was CD4+ T cells from blood, cultured in vitro, taken after SARS-CoV-2 vaccination. These receptor sequences come from a human donor who received a COVID-19 vaccine.

The chain combines TRBV2 with TRBJ1-1; perhaps TRBD1 as D (6 bases). The V and J ends lost 6 bases and 0 bases respectively, with 14 bases between them. The CDR3 is 15 residues long. CDR1 and CDR2 (germline): SNHLY, FYNNEI. The CDR3 sequence: CASSPSRGVNTEAFF. CDR3 nucleotide sequence: TGTGCCAGCAGCCCTTCGAGGGGGGTGAACACTGAAGCTTTCTTT. Drawing the rest from reference TRBV2 and TRBJ1-1, the complete variable domain is EPEVTQTPSHQVTQMGQEVILRCVPISNHLYFYWYRQILGQKVEFLVSFYNNEISEKSEIFDDQFSVERPDGSNFTLKIRSTKLEDSAMYFCASSPSRGVNTEAFFGQGTRLTVV.

J is TRBJ1-2 and V is TRBV30; maybe TRBD1 (6 bases). The CDR3 runs to 11 residues. Germline CDR1 is GTSNPN and CDR2 is SVGIG (reference sequence). The V end lost 8 bases, the J end lost 2 bases, and 9 bases lay between the germline ends. CDR3 sequence: CAQGSNYGYTF. For the CDR3, the DNA is TGTGCCCAGGGGTCAAACTATGGCTACACCTTC.

V is TRBV24-1 and J is TRBJ1-1; D is unclear. The V and J ends lost 2 bases and 0 bases respectively, with 3 bases between them. The germline CDR1 and CDR2 sequences are KGHDR and SFDVKD. The CDR3 sequence is 13 residues long. CDR3 amino acids: CATSDSLNTEAFF. The CDR3 bases are TGTGCCACCAGTGATTCGCTGAACACTGAAGCTTTCTTT.

The gene calls are TRBV5-8 and TRBJ1-5; TRBD1 might be the D (6 bases). The CDR3 has 14 amino acids. Germline CDR1 SGHTS, CDR2 YDEGEE. V lost 3 bases and J lost 9, with 16 bases in between. The CDR3 protein is CASSYKGGHSPQHF. The CDR3 region has the DNA TGTGCCAGCAGCTACAAGGGGGGACACTCGCCCCAGCATTTT.

The chain couples TRBV5-1 to TRBJ2-3, with D uncertain. V was cut by 0 bases and J by 4 bases, with 6 bases left in between. The CDR3 is 13 amino acids. The germline V gene has CDR1 SGHRS and CDR2 YFSETQ. DNA of the CDR3: TGCGCCAGCAGCTTGGCGCAGTCAGATACGCAGTATTTT. Residues: CASSLAQSDTQYF.

The gene calls are TRBV4-1 and TRBJ1-3; the D is unclear. Germline CDR1 MGHRA, CDR2 YSYEKL. V lost 0 bases to trimming and J lost 6 bases, with 9 bases between them. The CDR3 is made up of 14 amino acids. CDR3 loop: CASSQEVAVNTIYF. In nucleotides, the CDR3 is TGCGCCAGCAGCCAAGAAGTGGCGGTAAACACCATATATTTT.

The chain is built from TRBV15 and TRBJ1-4, with D unresolved. Trimming left V 1 base short and J 3 bases short, with 3 bases between. Germline loops: CDR1 LNHNV, CDR2 YYDKDF (reference sequence). The CDR3 totals 13 residues. The CDR3 sequence is CATSRGANEKLFF. For the CDR3, the DNA is TGTGCCACCAGCAGAGGCGCTAATGAAAAACTGTTTTTT.

This clonotype turned up a few times. The chain links TRBV10-3 to TRBJ1-2; 9 bases fit TRBD1. Germline V gives CDR1 ENHRY, CDR2 SYGVKD. This CDR3 is built from 14 residues. V lost 6 bases to trimming and J lost 4 bases; unmatched junction nucleotides: 6. In DNA form, the CDR3 reads TGTGCCATCAGCTCGGGACAGGGATTCTATGGCTACACCTTC. It yields the protein CAISSGQGFYGYTF.

V gene TRBV20-1 combines with J gene TRBJ2-1; D is undetermined. Germline V lookup: CDR1 DFQATT, CDR2 SNEGSKA (reference sequence). Trimming took 3 bases from V and 8 from J, leaving 5 bases between them. The CDR3 has 10 residues. For the CDR3, the DNA is TGCAGTGCTAGCTCGCATGAGCAGTTCTTC. This encodes CSASSHEQFF.

This chain connects TRBV30 to TRBJ1-3; D is perhaps TRBD1 (6 bases). Deletions cut 3 bases from V and 10 bases from J, with 22 bases between. CDR1 is GTSNPN, CDR2 SVGIG, per germline (reference sequence). The CDR3 has 15 amino acids. CDR3 DNA: TGTGCCTGGAGGGATATGGGACACCCGTTCCTGACCATATATTTT. Translating gives CAWRDMGHPFLTIYF.